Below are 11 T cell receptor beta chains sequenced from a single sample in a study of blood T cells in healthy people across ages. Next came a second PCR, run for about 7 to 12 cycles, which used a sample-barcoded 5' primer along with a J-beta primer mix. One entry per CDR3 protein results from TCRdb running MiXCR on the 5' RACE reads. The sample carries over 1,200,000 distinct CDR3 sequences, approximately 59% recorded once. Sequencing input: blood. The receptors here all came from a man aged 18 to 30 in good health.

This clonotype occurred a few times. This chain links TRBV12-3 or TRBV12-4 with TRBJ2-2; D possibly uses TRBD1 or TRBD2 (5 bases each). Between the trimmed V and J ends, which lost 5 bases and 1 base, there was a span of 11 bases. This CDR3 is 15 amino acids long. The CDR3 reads CASSPGTVNTGELFF. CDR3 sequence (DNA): TGTGCCAGCAGTCCCGGGACGGTGAACACCGGGGAGCTGTTTTTT.

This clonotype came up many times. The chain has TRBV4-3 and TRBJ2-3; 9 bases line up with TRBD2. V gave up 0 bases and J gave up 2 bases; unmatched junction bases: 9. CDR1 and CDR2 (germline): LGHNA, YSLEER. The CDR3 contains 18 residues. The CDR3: CASSQEGPAGGPTDTQYF. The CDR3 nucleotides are TGCGCCAGCAGCCAAGAAGGTCCAGCGGGGGGCCCCACAGATACGCAGTATTTT.

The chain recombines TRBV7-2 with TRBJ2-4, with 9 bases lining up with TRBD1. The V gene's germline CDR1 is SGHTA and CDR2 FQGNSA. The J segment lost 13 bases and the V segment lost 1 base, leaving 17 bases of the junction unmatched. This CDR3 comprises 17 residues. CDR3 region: CASSLDLQGAGYNEQYF. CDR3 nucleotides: TGTGCCAGCAGCTTAGATCTACAGGGGGCGGGGTACAATGAGCAGTACTTC.

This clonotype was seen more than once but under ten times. The CDR3 DNA reads as TGCAGTGCGTGGGACCGAGGCACCGGGGAGCTGTTTTTT. Translation: CSAWDRGTGELFF. The V and J genes are TRBV20-1 and TRBJ2-2, with D perhaps TRBD1 or TRBD2 (5 bases each). V lost 6 bases and J lost 4, with 12 bases in between. The CDR3 length is 13 residues. Germline V CDR1 and CDR2: DFQATT, SNEGSKA (reference sequence).

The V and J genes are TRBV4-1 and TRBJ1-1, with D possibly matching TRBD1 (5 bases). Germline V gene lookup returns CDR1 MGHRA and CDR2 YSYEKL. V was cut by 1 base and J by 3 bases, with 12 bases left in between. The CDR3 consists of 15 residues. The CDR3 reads CASSQAGSLHTEAFF. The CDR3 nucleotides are TGCGCCAGCAGCCAAGCAGGGTCCTTGCACACTGAAGCTTTCTTT.

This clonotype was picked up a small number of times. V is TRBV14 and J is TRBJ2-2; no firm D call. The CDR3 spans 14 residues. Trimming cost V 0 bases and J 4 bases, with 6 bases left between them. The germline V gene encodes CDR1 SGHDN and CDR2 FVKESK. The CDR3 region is CASSQDYSTGELFF. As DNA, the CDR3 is TGTGCCAGCAGCCAAGATTATTCCACCGGGGAGCTGTTTTTT.

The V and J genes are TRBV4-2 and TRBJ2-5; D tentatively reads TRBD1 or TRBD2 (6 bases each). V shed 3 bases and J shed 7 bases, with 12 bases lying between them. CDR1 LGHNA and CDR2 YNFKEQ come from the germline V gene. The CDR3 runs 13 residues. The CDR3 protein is CASSHGGLGTQYF. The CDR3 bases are TGTGCCAGCAGCCATGGGGGGCTTGGGACCCAGTACTTC.

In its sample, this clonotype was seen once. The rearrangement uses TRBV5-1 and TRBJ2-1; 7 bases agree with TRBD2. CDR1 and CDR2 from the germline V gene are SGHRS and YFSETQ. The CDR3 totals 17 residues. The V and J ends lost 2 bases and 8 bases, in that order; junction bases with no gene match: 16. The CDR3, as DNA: TGCGCCAGCAGCTTTTTTCCCGGGGGAGGGCCGTCGGATGAGCAGTTCTTC. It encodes CASSFFPGGGPSDEQFF.

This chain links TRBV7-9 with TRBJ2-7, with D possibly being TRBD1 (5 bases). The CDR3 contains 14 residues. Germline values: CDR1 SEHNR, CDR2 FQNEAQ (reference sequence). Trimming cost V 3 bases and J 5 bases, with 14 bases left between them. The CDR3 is CASSLDKTLDEQYF. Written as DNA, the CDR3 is TGTGCCAGCAGCTTGGACAAGACCTTAGACGAGCAGTACTTC.

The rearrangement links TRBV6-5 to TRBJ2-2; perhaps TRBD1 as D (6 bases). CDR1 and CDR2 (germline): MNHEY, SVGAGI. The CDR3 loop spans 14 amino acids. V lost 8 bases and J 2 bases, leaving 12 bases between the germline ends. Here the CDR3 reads CASQGGDNTGELFF. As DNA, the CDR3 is TGTGCCAGCCAAGGGGGTGATAACACCGGGGAGCTGTTTTTT.

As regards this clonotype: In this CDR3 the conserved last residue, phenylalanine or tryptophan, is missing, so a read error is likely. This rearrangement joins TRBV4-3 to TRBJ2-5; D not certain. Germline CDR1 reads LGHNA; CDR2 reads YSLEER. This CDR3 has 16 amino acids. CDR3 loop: CASSPASASPQQTQYC. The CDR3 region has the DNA TGCGCTAGCAGCCCAGCTTCGGCAAGCCCCCAACAGACCCAGTACTGC.